The clone carrying this T cell receptor (beta chain) appeared many times. Antigen unknown. The junction departs from germline at one end; a sequencing error may be responsible. Breast cancer patients provided tissue from their axillary draining lymph nodes. These data are taken from a study of breast tumors, draining lymph nodes, adjacent tissues. MiXCR, applied by TCRdb to the multiplex PCR reads, yields one record per CDR3 protein. The sample includes some 120,000 distinct CDR3 sequences, 21% of them seen just once. Whole-study results and caveats: Most tumor T cells seemingly derive from lymph node, then expand in tumor. The lymph node origin of tumor T cells was framed as consistent with a hypothesis, not demonstrated.

This clonotype was obtained from a female donor with breast cancer. Some clones in this sample may be carry-over from other donors' samples. Sequenced material: axillary lymph node tissue.

This CDR3 reads CASSQGPHWDTQYF. The DNA of the CDR3 is TGTGCCAGCAGCCAGGGTCCTCACTGGGATACGCAGTATTTT. The chain carries TRBV4-1 and TRBJ2-3, with D possibly TRBD1 on 5 matching bases. CDR1 and CDR2 from the germline V gene are MGHRA and YSYEKL. CDR3 size: 14 residues.